This T cell receptor beta chain is drawn from a study of blood T cell repertoires in COVID-19. The V gene end was trimmed by 4 bases and the J gene end by 4 bases; junction bases not matched to a gene: 6. The CDR3 totals 15 residues. CDR1 and CDR2 from the germline V gene are SGHRS and YFSETQ. Method: immunoSEQ multiplex PCR; TCRdb's copy keeps in-frame clones and lacks some. The sample lists about 65,000 clones; about 94% were seen once. The sample was peripheral blood. This chain connects TRBV5-1 to TRBJ2-1, with 9 bases fitting TRBD1. The sequence came from a man in his 70s with active COVID-19. The CDR3 is CASSQGQGRYNEQFF. The CDR3 region has the DNA TGCGCCAGCAGCCAGGGACAGGGACGATACAATGAGCAGTTCTTC.